The 20 T cell receptor beta chains below were found in one sample sequenced in a study of control samples from healthy donors and cancer patients. Here immunoSEQ multiplex PCR was the method, and the copy in TCRdb shows in-frame clones only, minus some. Of fewer than 90,000 clones in the sample, 88% were seen once. The sequenced material came from blood. Receptors originate from a woman between 50 and 59 years old in good health.

V usage is TRBV12-3 or TRBV12-4 and J usage is TRBJ1-2, with D uncertain. This CDR3 is 12 amino acids long. V was pared by 8 bases and J by 0 bases, with 7 bases between. CDR3 sequence (DNA): TGTGCCAGCGGTAACCCTAACTATGGCTACACCTTC. It is translated as CASGNPNYGYTF.

The CDR3 DNA follows: TGTGCCAGCAGCTACCACGGGACACCCCTGTTCTTC. Translating it yields CASSYHGTPLFF. The chain employs TRBV12-3 or TRBV12-4 and TRBJ2-1, with a possible D match to TRBD1 (6 bases). The CDR3 is 12 residues long. Trimming cost V 6 bases and J 15 bases, with 18 bases left between them.

The rearrangement uses TRBV5-5 and TRBJ2-7, with TRBD1 identical over 7 bases. In germline, CDR1 is SGHKS, CDR2 YYEKEE (reference sequence). The CDR3 length is 14 residues. With 4 bases clipped from V and 4 bases from J, the junction kept 8 bases outside the gene matches. The CDR3: CASSPTQGRYEQYF. The CDR3 DNA reads TGTGCCAGCAGCCCAACACAGGGGCGATACGAGCAGTACTTC.

The chain recombines TRBV6-5 with TRBJ2-2; TRBD1 matches at 7 bases. Trimming at V came to 6 bases and at J to 0 bases, leaving 4 bases not matched to a gene. CDR1 is MNHEY and CDR2 is SVGAGI in the germline V gene. The CDR3 runs 15 residues. In DNA, the CDR3 is TGTGCCAGCAGCCCCGGGACAGCGAACACCGGGGAGCTGTTTTTT. Translation: CASSPGTANTGELFF.

The V call is TRBV25-1, the J call TRBJ1-1; D is uncertain. This CDR3 is 14 amino acids long. V was cut by 1 base and J by 1 base, with 7 bases left in between. CDR1 and CDR2 (germline): MGHDK, SYGVNS. For the CDR3, the DNA is TGTGCCAGCAGTGAATTTTTTGAGAACACTGAAGCTTTCTTT. It codes for CASSEFFENTEAFF. Variable domain in full (rest from reference TRBV25-1 and TRBJ1-1): EADIYQTPRYLVIGTGKKITLECSQTMGHDKMYWYQQDPGMELHLIHYSYGVNSTEKGDLSSESTVSRIRTEHFPLTLESARPSHTSQYLCASSEFFENTEAFFGQGTRLTVV.

CDR3 loop: CASSLDPDNQPQHF. In nucleotides, the CDR3 is TGCGCCAGCAGCTTGGATCCTGACAATCAGCCCCAGCATTTT. The chain uses TRBV5-1 and TRBJ1-5; D ambiguous. V lost 0 bases and J 3 bases, leaving 7 bases between the germline ends. Germline assignment: CDR1 SGHRS and CDR2 YFSETQ. The CDR3 contains 14 residues.

The J gene is TRBJ2-2, the V gene TRBV5-1; D is uncertain. V was clipped by 0 bases and J by 4 bases, with 7 bases between them. The CDR3 runs to 14 residues. Germline loops: CDR1 SGHRS, CDR2 YFSETQ. This chain's CDR3 is CASSLDKITGELFF. CDR3 in DNA: TGCGCCAGCAGCTTGGACAAAATCACCGGGGAGCTGTTTTTT.

V gene TRBV6-5 combines with J gene TRBJ1-4; 8 bases are shared with TRBD1. Germline values: CDR1 MNHEY, CDR2 SVGAGI. The CDR3 has 15 amino acids. J gave up 6 bases and V 6 bases, and 9 bases lay outside the gene matches. DNA for the CDR3: TGTGCCAGCAGACATATCACGACAGGGGATGAAAAACTGTTTTTT. The encoded protein is CASRHITTGDEKLFF.

V is TRBV14 and J is TRBJ2-1; the match to TRBD1 covers 9 bases. There are 23 residues in the CDR3. Germline V gene lookup returns CDR1 SGHDN and CDR2 FVKESK. Unmatched junction bases numbered 27, after V lost 4 bases and J lost 2 bases. The CDR3 DNA follows: TGTGCCAGCAGCCGTTTCCCCGGGACAGGGCAAGCTCCCGCCTCTCGGGCCTACAATGAGCAGTTCTTC. It codes for CASSRFPGTGQAPASRAYNEQFF.

This chain links TRBV5-1 with TRBJ1-4; unclear D gene. CDR3 length: 17 amino acids. Germline loops: CDR1 SGHRS, CDR2 YFSETQ. Trimming stripped 2 bases from V and 3 bases from J, with 17 bases between. Here the CDR3 DNA reads TGCGCCAGCAGCTTAGGGCGGGGATTCGAATCTAATGAAAAACTGTTTTTT. This encodes CASSLGRGFESNEKLFF.

The rearrangement links TRBV2 to TRBJ2-1; the D gene is possibly TRBD2 (5 bases). The CDR3 has 15 amino acids. CDR1 SNHLY and CDR2 FYNNEI come from the germline V gene. The V gene lost 7 bases and the J gene lost 7 bases, with 20 bases spanning the gap. The CDR3 region has the DNA TGTGCCAGCACTTATGAGCGGCATTCTGGGAATGAGCAGTTCTTC. Amino acids: CASTYERHSGNEQFF.

The V and J genes are TRBV9 and TRBJ2-2; D remains ambiguous. The CDR3 spans 15 residues. Germline CDR1 SGDLS, CDR2 YYNGEE. With 0 bases removed from V and 2 bases from J, the gap between germline ends came to 8 bases. In DNA form, the CDR3 reads TGTGCCAGCAGCGTAGGTGCGGTTAACACCGGGGAGCTGTTTTTT. It encodes CASSVGAVNTGELFF.

This clone occurred a few times. A read error may explain this, as a much larger clone is one base away. Other DNA sequences from this sample encode an identical CDR3 as well. The chain recombines TRBV5-6 with TRBJ1-1; perhaps TRBD1 as D (5 bases). The CDR3 is 12 amino acids. The germline V gene has CDR1 SGHDT and CDR2 YYEEEE. V lost 1 base and J lost 5, with 6 bases in between. CDR3 nucleotide sequence: TGTGCCAGCAGCTTGAGGGGTACTGAAGCTTTCTTT. Its protein product is CASSLRGTEAFF.

The rearrangement uses TRBV5-6 and TRBJ2-7; TRBD1 agrees at 7 bases. Germline CDR1 and CDR2: SGHDT and YYEEEE. The CDR3 length is 13 residues. V was clipped by 3 bases and J by 7 bases; unmatched bases: 7. CDR3 nucleotides: TGTGCCAGCAGCTCCGGGACAGCCCCGGAGCAGTACTTC. This gives the protein CASSSGTAPEQYF.

This chain uses TRBV6-5 with TRBJ1-5, with D tentatively TRBD1 (6 bases). CDR3 length: 13 amino acids. V lost 6 bases and J lost 5, with 11 bases in between. Germline values: CDR1 MNHEY, CDR2 SVGAGI. In DNA form, the CDR3 reads TGTGCCAGCAGGCTACAGGGCCATCAGCCCCAGCATTTT. Translation gives CASRLQGHQPQHF.

This clone has a handful of counts. The gene calls are TRBV6-5 and TRBJ2-7; 8 bases map to TRBD1. The germline V gene has CDR1 MNHEY and CDR2 SVGAGI. The V gene end was trimmed by 7 bases and the J gene end by 3 bases; junction bases not matched to a gene: 8. The CDR3 extends over 14 amino acids. The CDR3 bases are TGTGCCAGCACACGACAGGGGAACGGCTACGAGCAGTACTTC. It codes for CASTRQGNGYEQYF.

The chain links TRBV6-5 to TRBJ1-2; D is ambiguous. The V gene's germline CDR1 is MNHEY and CDR2 SVGAGI. V was cut by 6 bases and J by 6 bases, with 11 bases left in between. The CDR3 has 12 amino acids. CDR3 DNA: TGTGCCAGCAGATTGGAGGTAGATGGCTACACCTTC. Translating it yields CASRLEVDGYTF.

Concerning this clone: Germline and junction disagree at one end, which may indicate a read error. The chain has TRBV4-1 and TRBJ2-3, with 8 bases aligning to TRBD2. There are 17 residues in the CDR3. Germline V gene lookup returns CDR1 MGHRA and CDR2 YSYEKL. The CDR3 loop is CASTQMGSGVSTDTQYF. CDR3 nucleotides: TGCGCCAGCACCCAAATGGGTAGCGGGGTGAGCACAGATACGCAGTATTTT.

This clone is classed as medium-sized. The chain employs TRBV21-1 and TRBJ1-1. TRBV21-1 is tagged as a pseudogene. There are 13 residues in the CDR3. CDR3 sequence: CASSNVYGTEAFF. The CDR3 nucleotides read TGTGCCAGCAGCAATGTTTACGGCACTGAAGCTTTCTTT.

CDR3 in DNA: TGTGCCAGCAGTTTCCGGCAGGGGGCTTACTATGGCTACACCTTC. Residues: CASSFRQGAYYGYTF. This chain joins TRBV28 and TRBJ1-2; 8 positions agree with TRBD1. There are 15 residues in the CDR3. Germline CDR1 MDHEN, CDR2 SYDVKM. V lost 3 bases to trimming and J lost 3 bases; unmatched junction nucleotides: 6.